This T cell receptor (beta chain) was recovered during a study of blood T cell repertoires in COVID-19 (dated by TCRdb to about 2020). Concerning the study at large: The collaborator samples originated in the United States, Italy and Spain and spanned the acute and convalescent phases of COVID-19. Deeply sampled blood TCRbeta repertoires from subjects exposed to, actively infected with, or recovered from COVID-19 were included in the dataset. The repertoires were released in a freely available public database meant as a resource for research on the immune response to SARS-CoV-2. The samples were drawn from two sources: the first 160 participants of the ongoing ImmuneRACE study, and about 1,300 subjects contributed by 6 global collaborators. The material from the prospective study consisted of cDNA or gDNA derived from T cells, B-cell-depleted T cells, or PBMCs. Where HLA class I and class II types were available, the types were taken from metadata supplied by the sample provider, not from assay-based typing. Sample metadata almost always included a de-identified subject ID, COVID-19 status, age in years and sex. Findings and caveats that apply to the study as a whole: The quantity of clinical and demographic metadata differed by source and by participant and was supplied without curation.

According to the germline V gene, CDR1 reads SGHAT and CDR2 reads FQNNGV. The junction shows trimming of 2 bases on V and 5 bases on J, and the gene matches do not reach 6 bases of it. The CDR3 covers 15 residues, taking in both the cysteine and the phenylalanine. CDR3 DNA only is kept here, 45 bases in frame from base 1. The immunoSEQ Assay, a bias-controlled multiplex PCR, was used to amplify TCRbeta CDR3 regions from genomic DNA. As for the authors' bioinformatics: The number of nucleated cells in each sample was estimated from the amplification of reference gene primers within the assay. Sequence reads were collapsed and filtered to measure the absolute abundance of every unique TCRbeta CDR3 rearrangement. For each sample, productive Simpson clonality was calculated as the square root of Simpson's diversity index across productive rearrangements. TCRdb re-hosts the immuneACCESS table, in-frame sequences only. Its copies lack some clones; in the studies checked, an unresolved V gene accounts for under half of them, and the cause for the rest is not known. V and J calls and clone size come straight from that table; D and trimming were deduced from the DNA. The sample table contains some 140,000 clones; only one count was recorded for roughly three quarters of them. Jointly, the top ten make up roughly 5.1% of the sample.

Worth noting for this clone: The target of this receptor is not known. Base qualities are not provided; no much larger clone lies one nucleotide away. Other DNA sequences in this sample translate to the same CDR3.

One collaborating source in Seattle enrolled patients during active infection and followed them longitudinally through the course of disease. Each collaborating institution followed its own protocols to collect whole blood in K2EDTA tubes. For TCRbeta analysis, collaborator samples were shipped as frozen whole blood, as isolated PBMCs, or as DNA extracted from either sample type. The clonotype originates from an older woman with COVID-19, enrolled during active disease. In this chain, TRBV11-2 is recombined with TRBJ2-5; 9 bases in the junction line up with TRBD2. The sequenced sample consisted of peripheral blood. The CDR3 region has the sequence CASSLSSGGSETQYF. At the DNA level, the sequence is TGTGCCAGCAGCTTATCCAGCGGGGGGTCGGAGACCCAGTACTTC.